Following are 17 T cell receptor beta chains from one sample sequenced in a study of technical replicates of blood from a handful of donors. Produced via immunoSEQ multiplex PCR; TCRdb's table is partial and in-frame only. The sample lists 55,000 to 75,000 clones, about 95% occurring once. Specimen: PBMCs. The receptors here all came from a human donor in good health. Some clones in this sample may be carry-over from other donors' samples.

In its sample, this clone was seen once. This sequence joins TRBV9 and TRBJ1-1; a weak D match, TRBD1 (6 bases). Germline V gene lookup returns CDR1 SGDLS and CDR2 YYNGEE. The germline V and J ends were trimmed by 0 bases and 5 bases, with 14 bases remaining between them. This CDR3 spans 15 amino acids. The CDR3 reads CASSVDPRGGTEAFF. In DNA, the CDR3 is TGTGCCAGCAGCGTAGATCCCAGGGGTGGAACTGAAGCTTTCTTT.

The chain uses TRBV5-6 and TRBJ2-7; a weak D match, TRBD1 (5 bases). CDR3 length: 11 residues. CDR1 SGHDT and CDR2 YYEEEE come from the germline V gene. V lost 5 bases and J lost 7, with 10 bases in between. As DNA, the CDR3 is TGTGCCAGCAGTATAGCAGGGGAGCAGTACTTC. Translation gives CASSIAGEQYF.

The chain carries TRBV30 and TRBJ1-1; a weak D match, TRBD1 (6 bases). V shed 4 bases and J shed 0 bases, with 9 bases lying between them. The germline CDR1 and CDR2 sequences are GTSNPN and SVGIG (reference sequence). The CDR3 extends over 13 amino acids. CDR3 in DNA: TGTGCCTGGAAGGGACACATGAACACTGAAGCTTTCTTT. As protein: CAWKGHMNTEAFF.

This clone was counted a single time. The J gene is TRBJ1-1, the V gene TRBV6-1; TRBD1 aligns across 10 bases. CDR3 length equals 15 residues. Germline V gene data show CDR1 as MNHNS and CDR2 as SASEGT. V lost 2 bases to trimming and J lost 6 bases; unmatched junction nucleotides: 6. The CDR3 here is CASSEPKTGGPEAFF. The CDR3 DNA reads TGTGCCAGCAGTGAACCAAAGACAGGGGGCCCTGAAGCTTTCTTT.

The chain carries TRBV6-1 and TRBJ1-2; TRBD1 matches 7 bases. The junction had 15 bases not matched to a gene; V was cut back by 4 bases and J by 4 bases. Per the germline V gene, CDR1 is MNHNS and CDR2 is SASEGT. This CDR3 has 17 amino acids. The CDR3 loop reads CASSGLGQAVGLYGYTF. The CDR3 DNA is TGTGCCAGCAGTGGCCTCGGACAGGCAGTAGGCCTCTATGGCTACACCTTC.

The V and J genes are TRBV19 and TRBJ1-1, with 8 nucleotides matching TRBD1. Germline V gene data show CDR1 as LNHDA and CDR2 as SQIVND (reference sequence). Unmatched junction bases numbered 5, after V lost 5 bases and J lost 3 bases. The CDR3 runs 14 residues. CDR3 in DNA: TGTGCCAGTAGTGAACGACAGGGGTACACTGAAGCTTTCTTT. Encoded protein: CASSERQGYTEAFF.

V and J are TRBV19 and TRBJ1-6; 7 bases line up with TRBD1. The CDR3 totals 15 residues. Germline lookup yields CDR1 LNHDA and CDR2 SQIVND (reference sequence). V lost 6 bases and J lost 6; bases outside the gene matches: 8. The CDR3 sequence is CASRTRGGSNSPLHF. The CDR3 DNA reads TGTGCCAGTAGAACAAGAGGGGGCAGTAATTCACCCCTCCACTTT.

The V and J genes are TRBV7-9 and TRBJ1-4, with D possibly matching TRBD1 (5 bases). CDR1 SEHNR and CDR2 FQNEAQ come from the germline V gene (reference sequence). Trimming removed 5 bases from V and 8 bases from J, with 18 bases in between. The CDR3 covers 15 residues. The CDR3 region has the DNA TGTGCCAGCAGCAAAACACTACTAAGGGGCGAAAAACTGTTTTTT. Amino acids: CASSKTLLRGEKLFF.

The chain couples TRBV7-2 to TRBJ2-5; D perhaps matches TRBD2 (5 bases). The germline gives CDR1 SGHTA, CDR2 FQGNSA. The CDR3 contains 15 residues. V shed 2 bases and J shed 1 base, with 11 bases lying between them. CDR3 sequence: CASSLWVTSQETQYF. For the CDR3, the DNA is TGTGCCAGCAGCTTATGGGTCACTAGCCAAGAGACCCAGTACTTC.

V and J are TRBV7-9 and TRBJ1-1; D unclear. The CDR3 is 14 amino acids. The germline V gene encodes CDR1 SEHNR and CDR2 FQNEAQ (reference sequence). Between the trimmed V and J ends, which lost 1 base and 1 base, there was a span of 7 bases. As DNA, the CDR3 is TGTGCCAGCAGCTTAGGCGTAGCGAACACTGAAGCTTTCTTT. Translating it yields CASSLGVANTEAFF.

The chain employs TRBV5-1 and TRBJ2-1, with 7 positions matching TRBD2. The CDR3 totals 20 residues. V shed 0 bases, J shed 0 bases, and the junction held 15 bases outside the gene matches. CDR1 is SGHRS and CDR2 is YFSETQ in the germline V gene. CDR3 protein: CASSLARWGSGASSYNEQFF. The CDR3 nucleotides read TGCGCCAGCAGCTTGGCCCGTTGGGGGAGCGGGGCGAGCTCCTACAATGAGCAGTTCTTC.

V gene TRBV7-9 combines with J gene TRBJ1-2, with 7 bases aligning to TRBD1. Germline assignment: CDR1 SEHNR and CDR2 FQNEAQ (reference sequence). The junction had 8 bases not matched to a gene; V was cut back by 3 bases and J by 4 bases. The CDR3 loop spans 15 amino acids. CDR3 coding DNA: TGTGCCAGCAGCTTTACAGGGGCGGTCGGCTATGGCTACACCTTC. It encodes CASSFTGAVGYGYTF.

This clone was counted between two and nine times. This chain links TRBV5-1 with TRBJ2-3; D is undetermined. The CDR3 contains 12 residues. The V and J ends lost 5 bases and 5 bases respectively, with 9 bases between them. The germline CDR1 and CDR2 sequences are SGHRS and YFSETQ. CDR3 in DNA: TGCGCCAGCAGGTCACCCGGAGATACGCAGTATTTT. Its translation is CASRSPGDTQYF.

This chain uses TRBV15 with TRBJ2-1; a weak D match, TRBD2 (7 bases). Deletions cut 3 bases from V and 8 bases from J, with 17 bases between. The CDR3 sequence is 15 residues long. Germline CDR1 LNHNV, CDR2 YYDKDF (reference sequence). The CDR3: CATSSSGGEFHEQFF. Here the CDR3 DNA reads TGTGCCACCAGCAGCTCGGGGGGCGAGTTCCATGAGCAGTTCTTC. Looking up the rest from reference TRBV15 and TRBJ2-1 gives the full variable domain: DAMVIQNPRYQVTQFGKPVTLSCSQTLNHNVMYWYQQKSSQAPKLLFHYYDKDFNNEADTPDNFQSRRPNTSFCFLDIRSPGLGDTAMYLCATSSSGGEFHEQFFGPGTRLTVL.

This clone is a singleton in its sample. This chain joins TRBV6-5 and TRBJ1-6; D is undetermined. Deletions cut 0 bases from V and 10 bases from J, with 13 bases between. The V gene's germline CDR1 is MNHEY and CDR2 SVGAGI. The CDR3 is 15 amino acids. CDR3 amino acids: CASSYSNQLGSPLHF. For the CDR3, the DNA is TGTGCCAGCAGTTACTCGAACCAGCTAGGCTCACCCCTCCACTTT.

The chain employs TRBV7-9 and TRBJ2-3, with D possibly TRBD2 on 6 matching bases. Looked up from germline, CDR1 is SEHNR and CDR2 is FQNEAQ (reference sequence). The CDR3 runs to 14 residues. Trimming took off 1 base at V and 6 bases at J, with 11 bases between the two ends. The CDR3 DNA is TGTGCCAGCAGCTTAGAGGGCCGGGGGGATACGCAGTATTTT. Translation gives CASSLEGRGDTQYF.

The chain employs TRBV19 and TRBJ2-3; no clear D gene. CDR1 and CDR2 from the germline V gene are LNHDA and SQIVND (reference sequence). Trimming left V 1 base short and J 3 bases short, with 11 bases between. The CDR3 loop spans 15 amino acids. Here the CDR3 reads CASSIVVGRTDTQYF. The CDR3 coding sequence is TGTGCCAGTAGTATAGTCGTTGGGCGAACAGATACGCAGTATTTT.